Listed here are 3 T cell receptor beta chains from one sample, sequenced in a study of blood T cell repertoires in COVID-19. Produced via immunoSEQ multiplex PCR; TCRdb's table is partial and in-frame only. The sample has over 250,000 clones, 88% seen once. The sequencing input was peripheral blood. The receptors come from a woman in her twenties or thirties with acute or convalescent COVID-19.

This clone was seen once. J is TRBJ1-2 and V is TRBV6-4; D perhaps matches TRBD1 (6 bases). Germline V lookup: CDR1 MRHNA, CDR2 SNTAGT. The CDR3 sequence is 12 residues long. Trimming stripped 10 bases from V and 4 bases from J, with 13 bases between. For the CDR3, the DNA is TGTGCCAACGGACAGAGTACCTATGGCTACACCTTC. It is translated as CANGQSTYGYTF.

V usage is TRBV27 and J usage is TRBJ1-2; TRBD1 agrees at 7 bases. V shed 6 bases, J shed 5 bases, and the junction held 6 bases outside the gene matches. This CDR3 has 13 residues. Germline CDR1 reads MNHEY; CDR2 reads SMNVEV (reference sequence). CDR3 protein: CASSLGTDYGYTF. DNA of the CDR3: TGTGCCAGCAGCCTAGGGACAGATTATGGCTACACCTTC.

CDR3 nucleotide sequence: TGTGCCAGTAGTCTAACGCAGGGGGCAGCTGAAGCTTTCTTT. Encoded protein: CASSLTQGAAEAFF. The chain joins TRBV19 to TRBJ1-1; TRBD1 agrees at 8 bases. The CDR3 length is 14 residues. The germline V gene has CDR1 LNHDA and CDR2 SQIVND (reference sequence). J was trimmed by 6 bases and V by 5 bases; bases with no gene match: 8.